The clone carrying this T cell receptor (beta chain) was seen only a few times. Its antigen is unknown. The germline V and J ends were trimmed by 0 bases and 6 bases, with 9 bases remaining between them. This CDR3 spans 14 amino acids. Per germline, CDR1 LGHNA and CDR2 YNFKEQ. This was the immunoSEQ v3.0 assay at survey level. This table comes from immunoSEQ multiplex PCR, and its TCRdb copy is limited to in-frame clones, with some not included. The profile shows 10,000 to 15,000 clones, around 77% of them singletons. The data were obtained in a study of long-term antiretroviral therapy in people with HIV. Study-wide results and limits: Gathering of blood took place between about 2003 and 2017, possibly under older ART regimens.

The clonotype was recovered from a woman between 18 and 29 years old with HIV. The sequencing used unsorted PBMCs, collected 1.3 years after starting antiretroviral therapy. The chain employs TRBV4-2 and TRBJ1-5; D gene ambiguous. The CDR3 DNA follows: TGTGCCAGCAGCCAAGAAGGTCGAGGTCAGCCCCAGCATTTT. Protein product: CASSQEGRGQPQHF.